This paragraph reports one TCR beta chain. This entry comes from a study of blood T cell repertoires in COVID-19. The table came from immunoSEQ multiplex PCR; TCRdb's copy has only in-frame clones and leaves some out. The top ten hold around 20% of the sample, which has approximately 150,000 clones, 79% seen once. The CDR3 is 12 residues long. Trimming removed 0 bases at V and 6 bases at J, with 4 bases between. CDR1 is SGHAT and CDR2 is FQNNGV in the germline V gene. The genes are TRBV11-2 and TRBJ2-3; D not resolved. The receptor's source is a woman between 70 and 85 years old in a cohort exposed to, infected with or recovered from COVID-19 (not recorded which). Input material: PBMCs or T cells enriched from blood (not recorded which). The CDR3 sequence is CASSLDQDTQYF. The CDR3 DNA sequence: TGTGCCAGCAGCTTAGATCAGGATACGCAGTATTTT.